Described below is a single T cell receptor (beta chain) sequence and its context. CDR3 length: 15 residues. Germline V lookup: CDR1 SGHDT, CDR2 YYEEEE. V dropped 2 bases and J dropped 6; count of bases not matched to a gene: 10. These data originate in a study of control samples from healthy donors and cancer patients. Some clones are missing from TCRdb's copy, which holds only in-frame ones; the method was immunoSEQ multiplex PCR. The sample includes 100,000 to 120,000 clones, around 80% of them seen just once. Sequenced sample: blood. The clonotype originates from a man between 18 and 29 years old in good health. This rearrangement joins TRBV5-6 to TRBJ1-2, with 7 bases identical to TRBD1. The CDR3 nucleotides are TGTGCCAGCAGCTTTCTGGCAGGGGGGGAAAATGGCTACACCTTC. Protein: CASSFLAGGENGYTF.